These T cell receptor beta chains were read from a single sample in a study of vaccination and CD4 T cells after COVID-19. These receptors lack a known antigen. MiXCR, run by TCRdb on the PCR reads, gives a single entry per CDR3 protein. The sample includes about 7,300 distinct CDR3 sequences, 40% to 65% of them seen just once. The sample was CD4+ T cells from blood, cultured in vitro. These receptors all come from a human donor who had recovered from COVID-19. Both conserved end residues are part of each CDR3. Each record gives: clone size, J gene, V gene, D gene, CDR3 protein, CDR3 DNA. A D gene is named only where the DNA matches it firmly. For some rows the clone size is stated as once, few or many, or as a class when expanded; others skip it.

NA TRBJ2-3 TRBV5-1 TRBD2 CASSYLAGVVGDTQYF TGCGCCAGCAGCTACCTAGCGGGAGTCGTGGGAGATACGCAGTATTTT
NA TRBJ2-7 TRBV27 TRBD2 CASRYSGGAIYEQYF TGTGCCAGCAGGTATAGCGGGGGGGCCATATACGAGCAGTACTTC
NA TRBJ2-2 TRBV7-6 NA CASSLLGSNTGELFF TGTGCCAGCAGCTTACTTGGGTCGAACACCGGGGAGCTGTTTTTT
NA TRBJ1-5 TRBV2 NA CASSEFEGYQPQHF TGTGCCAGCAGTGAGTTCGAGGGGTATCAGCCCCAGCATTTT
few TRBJ1-2 TRBV7-2 NA CASTPTGPYGYTF TGTGCCAGCACCCCGACAGGCCCCTATGGCTACACCTTC
NA TRBJ1-1 TRBV19 NA CASSRPGRKGMNTEVFF TGTGCCAGTAGCCGACCCGGGAGGAAGGGAATGAACACTGAAGTTTTCTTT
NA TRBJ2-2 TRBV7-6 TRBD2 CASSSLWAGVTGELFF TGTGCCAGCAGCTCTCTTTGGGCGGGAGTTACCGGGGAGCTGTTTTTT
NA TRBJ2-3 TRBV20-1 TRBD2 CSARWTSGEAQYF TGCAGTGCTAGATGGACTAGCGGGGAAGCGCAATATTTT
NA TRBJ1-1 TRBV2 NA CASSPERLSTEAFF TGTGCCAGCAGCCCCGAGAGGCTGAGCACTGAAGCTTTCTTT
NA TRBJ2-2 TRBV6-4 NA CASSVDRNTGELFF TGTGCCAGCAGTGTTGATAGGAACACCGGGGAGCTGTTTTTT
NA TRBJ1-2 TRBV7-8 NA CASSLESRNYGYTF TGTGCCAGCAGCTTAGAATCGAGAAACTATGGCTACACCTTC
NA TRBJ2-1 TRBV6-1 TRBD2 CASSGGGREQFF TGTGCCAGCAGTGGGGGGGGACGGGAGCAGTTCTTC
once TRBJ2-7 TRBV5-1 NA CASSQGLATEQYF TGCGCCAGCAGCCAGGGACTGGCAACCGAGCAGTACTTC
NA TRBJ1-5 TRBV11-1 NA CASSLARHYNSNQPQHF TGTGCCAGCAGCTTAGCAAGGCATTATAATAGCAATCAGCCCCAGCATTTT
NA TRBJ1-1 TRBV11-3 TRBD1 CASTKGQGGTEAFF TGTGCCAGCACCAAGGGGCAGGGGGGCACTGAAGCTTTCTTT
NA TRBJ1-5 TRBV20-1 NA CSARRGREEYSNQPQHF TGCAGTGCTAGACGGGGACGGGAGGAATATAGCAATCAGCCCCAGCATTTT
NA TRBJ1-2 TRBV19 NA CASVIRDGGGYGYTF TGTGCCAGTGTAATCCGGGACGGAGGGGGCTATGGCTACACCTTC
NA TRBJ2-1 TRBV15 NA CATSRPEVVFDEQFF TGTGCCACCAGCAGGCCAGAGGTGGTTTTCGATGAGCAGTTCTTC
NA TRBJ2-3 TRBV30 TRBD2 CAWSVAGSGGKNTQYF TGTGCCTGGAGTGTGGCGGGGAGCGGGGGGAAAAATACGCAGTATTTT
NA TRBJ1-1 TRBV19 TRBD1 CASSIAPGQGTEAFF TGTGCCAGTAGTATTGCCCCGGGACAGGGGACCGAAGCTTTCTTT
NA TRBJ2-7 TRBV30 TRBD1 CAWTGSGQGLGEQYF TGTGCCTGGACCGGTTCGGGACAGGGATTGGGCGAGCAGTACTTC
NA TRBJ1-1 TRBV19 NA CASGERNTEAFF TGTGCCAGTGGGGAGAGAAACACTGAAGCTTTCTTT
NA TRBJ2-5 TRBV20-1 TRBD1 CSARLGFGTGRLETQYF TGCAGTGCTAGACTCGGTTTTGGGACAGGGAGGTTGGAGACCCAGTACTTC
NA TRBJ2-1 TRBV6-1 NA CASSATVRLSYNEQFF TGTGCCAGCAGTGCCACAGTCCGACTCTCCTACAATGAGCAGTTCTTC
NA TRBJ1-5 TRBV20-1 TRBD1 CSAQQGPRQPQHF TGCAGTGCTCAACAGGGGCCCCGGCAGCCCCAGCATTTT
NA TRBJ2-7 TRBV20-1 TRBD2 CSAREPTSGSMHEQYF TGCAGTGCTAGAGAACCTACTAGCGGGAGCATGCACGAGCAGTACTTC
NA TRBJ1-2 TRBV6-1 NA CASIGAEGYTF TGTGCCAGCATAGGGGCGGAAGGCTACACCTTC
NA TRBJ2-1 TRBV11-3 NA CASSLISNEQFF TGTGCCAGCAGCTTAATATCCAATGAGCAGTTCTTC
NA TRBJ1-2 TRBV10-3 NA CAISDRIWTEGGYTF TGTGCCATCAGCGATCGCATTTGGACTGAGGGTGGCTACACCTTC
NA TRBJ1-2 TRBV27 NA CASTDRDGDYGYTF TGTGCCAGCACGGATCGGGACGGGGATTATGGCTACACCTTC
NA TRBJ2-3 TRBV24-1 NA CATSDFVEMGDTQYF TGTGCCACCAGTGATTTCGTTGAAATGGGGGATACGCAGTATTTT
few TRBJ2-3 TRBV7-9 NA CASSPPVRAKDTQYF TGTGCCAGCAGCCCCCCGGTGAGAGCGAAAGATACGCAGTATTTT
NA TRBJ1-2 TRBV27 NA CASSSRGAGGYTF TGTGCCAGCAGTTCCCGGGGGGCCGGTGGCTACACCTTC
few TRBJ1-5 TRBV7-8 NA CASSWVRSQPQHF TGTGCCAGCAGCTGGGTGCGTTCTCAGCCCCAGCATTTT
NA TRBJ1-4 TRBV12-3/TRBV12-4 NA CASKGGGEKLFF TGTGCCAGCAAAGGAGGAGGCGAAAAACTGTTTTTT
NA TRBJ1-3 TRBV9 NA CASSAPRGPTGNTIYF TGTGCCAGCAGCGCCCCGCGGGGGCCCACTGGAAACACCATATATTTT
NA TRBJ2-2 TRBV6-2/TRBV6-3 TRBD1 CASRRQGTGELFF TGTGCCAGCAGGCGACAGGGAACCGGGGAGCTGTTTTTT
NA TRBJ2-1 TRBV4-3 TRBD1 CASSRGTGIRNEQFF TGCGCCAGCAGTAGAGGGACAGGGATTCGGAATGAGCAGTTCTTC
NA TRBJ2-5 TRBV6-5 TRBD2 CASSSRVIAGVRGGETQYF TGTGCCAGCAGTTCCCGAGTGATAGCGGGGGTACGGGGAGGGGAGACCCAGTACTTC
NA TRBJ2-3 TRBV7-3 NA CASSLIGGTPDTQYF TGTGCCAGCAGCTTAATTGGCGGGACCCCAGATACGCAGTATTTT